This record covers a single TCR beta chain. The antigen remains unidentified. Germline and junction disagree at one end, which may indicate a read error. Subjects aged 18 to 65 presented with newly diagnosed hyperthyroidism of less than 2 months' duration. Exclusions: uncontrolled infection, other autoimmune disease, pregnancy, lactation. This entry belongs to a study of T cells in Graves' hyperthyroidism and ophthalmopathy. Overall study results and limits: Most clonotypes that expanded in the thyroid above 0.001 also showed up in blood. Separating ophthalmopathy from stable hyperthyroidism was achieved by a 13 V-J model.

The CDR3 totals 15 residues. Germline V gene data show CDR1 as SGHRS and CDR2 as YFSETQ. Amplification of TCR beta CDR3 regions was performed using RNA transcripts as template. The HTBI set primed first-round TCR CDR3 RT-PCR. One entry per CDR3 protein, called by TCRdb with MiXCR from the multiplex PCR reads. The sample has approximately 410,000 distinct CDR3 sequences, about an eighth seen once. Sequenced input: blood. This receptor was obtained from a woman aged 18-35 years with Graves' hyperthyroidism. The chain uses TRBV5-1 and TRBJ1-3; possible D gene TRBD1, 5 bases. The chain's CDR3 is CASSQGGDSGNTVYF. In nucleotides, the CDR3 is TGCGCCAGCAGCCAAGGAGGGGATTCTGGAAACACCGTATATTTT.